This T cell receptor beta chain is drawn from a study of Graves' ophthalmopathy and Graves' hyperthyroidism. Points from the study as a whole: A model of 13 signatures distinguished ophthalmopathy from stable hyperthyroidism at 87.88% sensitivity and around 81% specificity.

Of note for this clonotype: As yet, its antigen is unknown.

The PBMCs used were ones drawn from approximately 9.9 ml of fresh peripheral blood. The sequenced template was RNA, covering the TCR beta CDR3 region. Second-round multiplex PCR followed a first-round RT-PCR using HTBI primers. In TCRdb, the multiplex PCR reads were re-called with MiXCR into one record per CDR3 protein. Of 200,000 to 300,000 distinct CDR3 sequences listed, 45% to 55% were seen once; the top ten hold around half. V was clipped by 6 bases and J by 7 bases, with 16 bases between them. This CDR3 region has 15 residues. The germline V gene encodes CDR1 MNHNY and CDR2 SVGAGI (reference sequence).

This chain connects TRBV6-6 to TRBJ1-6; perhaps TRBD1 as D (6 bases). The sample comprised peripheral blood. This clonotype was obtained from an adult man with Graves' ophthalmopathy. CDR3 bases: TGTGCCAGCAGGGAGGACTATACAGGGAATTCACCCCTCCACTTT. It yields the protein CASREDYTGNSPLHF.